This T cell receptor (beta chain) was profiled in a study of T-cell memory formation after mild COVID-19. Turning to the study itself: Among the donors, TCR clusters were largely specific to each donor. Notes on the study in general: Mostly located in CM and EM were contracting CD4+ clones, with contracting CD8+ clones located in EMRA. Clones contracting across day 15 to 85 had a balanced CD4/CD8 profile; later expanding clones leaned CD4+.

The CDR3 totals 16 residues. Germline lookup yields CDR1 SGHRS and CDR2 YFSETQ. Trimming left V 6 bases short and J 0 bases short, with 18 bases between. TCRdb analysed the 5' RACE reads with MiXCR anew, one entry per CDR3 protein. The data contain approximately 580,000 distinct CDR3 sequences, approximately 20% of them singletons. This clonotype was found a few times. Antigen: not known. This clonotype was sampled from an adult woman who had mild COVID-19 (a few samples of this study predate the infection). Cell type and time point are not known. Material: PBMCs or a T cell subset sorted from them (not recorded which). The J gene is TRBJ2-5, the V gene TRBV5-1; perhaps TRBD1 as D (6 bases). CDR3 loop: CASTQGSFFDQETQYF. CDR3 DNA sequence: TGCGCCAGCACGCAGGGGTCATTCTTTGACCAAGAGACCCAGTACTTC.